This T cell receptor beta chain comes out of a study of blood T cell repertoires in COVID-19. Original processing methods: For nucleated cells, counts were estimated from reference gene primer amplification. The method was immunoSEQ multiplex PCR; TCRdb's version includes in-frame clones alone and lacks a portion of them. Clone size and V and J calls were adopted from that table, with D and trimming inferred from the DNA. The sample records 200,000 to 250,000 clones, around 86% being singletons. The CDR3 spans 13 residues. CDR1 LNHDA and CDR2 SQIVND come from the germline V gene (reference sequence). Unmatched junction bases numbered 1, after V lost 2 bases and J lost 3 bases.

The sequence was collected from a woman between 50 and 59 years old with acute COVID-19. The rearrangement uses TRBV19 and TRBJ2-7; 7 bases line up with TRBD1. Sample: PBMCs or T cells enriched from blood (not recorded which). The CDR3 region has the DNA TGTGCCAGTAGTATAAACAGGGGCTACGAGCAGTACTTC. Protein: CASSINRGYEQYF.